Below, 13 T cell receptor beta chains from the same sample are listed, as sequenced in a study of blood T cell repertoires in COVID-19. Method: immunoSEQ multiplex PCR; TCRdb's copy keeps in-frame clones and lacks some. The sample shows approximately 93,000 clones, roughly 85% of them seen only once. The source material was peripheral blood. The receptors stem from a man aged 50 to 60 with active or convalescent COVID-19.

This chain connects TRBV18 to TRBJ2-7; D possibly corresponds to TRBD1 (6 bases). In germline, CDR1 is KGHSH, CDR2 LQKENI. The CDR3 is made up of 14 amino acids. V shed 3 bases and J shed 3 bases, with 12 bases lying between them. Here the CDR3 DNA reads TGTGCCAGCTCACCGGTAGCACAGGGCTACGAGCAGTACTTC. It translates to CASSPVAQGYEQYF.

The chain uses TRBV5-6 and TRBJ1-4; D perhaps matches TRBD1 (5 bases). The germline CDR1 and CDR2 sequences are SGHDT and YYEEEE. There are 18 residues in the CDR3. V was shortened by 0 bases and J by 0 bases, with 15 bases between the two germline ends. As DNA, the CDR3 is TGTGCCAGCAGCTTGGTTCAGGGTATGGGGTCAACTAATGAAAAACTGTTTTTT. Its translation is CASSLVQGMGSTNEKLFF.

This clone was seen more than once but under ten times. V and J are TRBV24-1 and TRBJ1-6, with D tentatively TRBD1 (5 bases). Germline V CDR1 and CDR2: KGHDR, SFDVKD. The CDR3 extends over 13 amino acids. V was cut by 9 bases and J by 8 bases, with 13 bases left in between. CDR3 sequence (DNA): TGTGCCACCCGCAGGGCGGAAGATTCACCCCTCCACTTT. Residues: CATRRAEDSPLHF.

This clone was detected only a few times. As DNA, the CDR3 is TGTGCCAGCAGCGTACAGGGGGCGGACGGGGAGCTGTTTTTT. Encoded protein: CASSVQGADGELFF. The chain uses TRBV2 and TRBJ2-2, with TRBD1 identical over 9 bases. With 6 bases clipped from V and 7 bases from J, the junction kept 6 bases outside the gene matches. The CDR3 sequence is 14 residues long. Germline V gives CDR1 SNHLY, CDR2 FYNNEI.

This chain uses TRBV7-2 with TRBJ2-5, with 7 bases lining up with TRBD1. The CDR3 length is 19 residues. CDR1 and CDR2 from the germline V gene are SGHTA and FQGNSA. J was trimmed by 2 bases and V by 0 bases; bases with no gene match: 15. The CDR3 nucleotides are TGTGCCAGCAGCTTAGCGCTCTGGGCAGGGGGTGGTAATCAAGAGACCCAGTACTTC. This translates into CASSLALWAGGGNQETQYF. The variable domain in full, completed from reference TRBV7-2 and TRBJ2-5, reads GAGVSQSPSNKVTEKGKDVELRCDPISGHTALYWYRQSLGQGLEFLIYFQGNSAPDKSGLPSDRFSAERTGGSVSTLTIQRTQQEDSAVYLCASSLALWAGGGNQETQYFGPGTRLLVL.

The chain links TRBV7-4 to TRBJ1-5, with TRBD1 matching 9 bases. CDR1 and CDR2 (germline): SGHVT, SQSDAQ. The CDR3 is 17 residues long. J lost 6 bases, V lost 5 bases, and 14 bases had no gene match. DNA of the CDR3: TGTGCCAGCAGCCCACCAAGGACAGGGGTTGTAGGTCAGCCCCAGCATTTT. Residues: CASSPPRTGVVGQPQHF.

This clone occurred a few times. The chain combines TRBV30 with TRBJ1-3; D gene uncertain. This CDR3 comprises 16 residues. CDR1 and CDR2 (germline): GTSNPN, SVGIG (reference sequence). Trimming removed 0 bases from V and 0 bases from J, with 12 bases in between. The CDR3 sequence is CAWSVLLPYSGNTIYF. CDR3 in DNA: TGTGCCTGGAGTGTACTCTTACCTTACTCTGGAAACACCATATATTTT.

The chain couples TRBV7-2 to TRBJ2-1, with 9 bases lining up with TRBD2. The V gene end was trimmed by 1 base and the J gene end by 7 bases; junction bases not matched to a gene: 5. The CDR3 has 15 amino acids. Germline CDR1 reads SGHTA; CDR2 reads FQGNSA. The CDR3 nucleotides are TGTGCCAGCAGCTTAGTTGGGACTAGCTTAAATGAGCAGTTCTTC. It yields the protein CASSLVGTSLNEQFF. The complete variable domain, with remaining parts taken from reference TRBV7-2 and TRBJ2-1, reads GAGVSQSPSNKVTEKGKDVELRCDPISGHTALYWYRQSLGQGLEFLIYFQGNSAPDKSGLPSDRFSAERTGGSVSTLTIQRTQQEDSAVYLCASSLVGTSLNEQFFGPGTRLTVL.

V usage is TRBV4-3 and J usage is TRBJ2-1, with D possibly matching TRBD1 (6 bases). The CDR3 length is 16 residues. V dropped 1 base and J dropped 2 bases, with 12 bases sitting between them. Per the germline V gene, CDR1 is LGHNA and CDR2 is YSLEER. The CDR3 sequence: CASSQARGQAYNEQFF. The CDR3 region has the DNA TGCGCCAGCAGCCAAGCTCGGGGACAAGCCTACAATGAGCAGTTCTTC.

As for this clone: Compared with germline, one end of the junction differs, possibly owing to a read error. This sequence joins TRBV24-1 and TRBJ1-4; TRBD1 agrees at 8 bases. The germline V gene encodes CDR1 KGHDR and CDR2 SFDVKD. This CDR3 is 13 amino acids long. CDR3 protein: CAPRTGNNEKLFF. CDR3 nucleotide sequence: TGTGCCCCCAGGACAGGGAACAATGAAAAACTGTTTTTT.

The V call is TRBV5-6, the J call TRBJ1-1; weak D call: TRBD1 (6 bases). Germline V CDR1 and CDR2: SGHDT, YYEEEE. The CDR3 sequence is 15 residues long. V lost 2 bases to trimming and J lost 1 base, with 12 bases between them. DNA for the CDR3: TGTGCCAGCAGCTTTCCGGACAGAAGGAACACTGAAGCTTTCTTT. Residues: CASSFPDRRNTEAFF. Combining the CDR3 with reference TRBV5-6 and TRBJ1-1 gives the whole variable domain DAGVTQSPTHLIKTRGQQVTLRCSPKSGHDTVSWYQQALGQGPQFIFQYYEEEERQRGNFPDRFSGHQFPNYSSELNVNALLLGDSALYLCASSFPDRRNTEAFFGQGTRLTVV.

The chain uses TRBV2 and TRBJ2-2, with 7 nucleotides matching TRBD1. There are 15 residues in the CDR3. The J segment lost 4 bases and the V segment lost 5 bases, leaving 7 bases of the junction unmatched. Germline values: CDR1 SNHLY, CDR2 FYNNEI. CDR3 protein: CASSRPGGITGELFF. CDR3 nucleotides: TGTGCCAGCAGTAGGCCAGGGGGAATCACCGGGGAGCTGTTTTTT.

The chain has TRBV19 and TRBJ1-2; 12 bases match TRBD1. The ends lost 6 bases at V and 5 bases at J; junction bases unmatched: 16. The CDR3 loop spans 18 amino acids. Germline V gene lookup returns CDR1 LNHDA and CDR2 SQIVND (reference sequence). The chain's CDR3 is CASSLTGTGGTLWYGYTF. The CDR3 DNA reads TGTGCCAGTAGCCTAACCGGGACAGGGGGCACCCTTTGGTATGGCTACACCTTC.